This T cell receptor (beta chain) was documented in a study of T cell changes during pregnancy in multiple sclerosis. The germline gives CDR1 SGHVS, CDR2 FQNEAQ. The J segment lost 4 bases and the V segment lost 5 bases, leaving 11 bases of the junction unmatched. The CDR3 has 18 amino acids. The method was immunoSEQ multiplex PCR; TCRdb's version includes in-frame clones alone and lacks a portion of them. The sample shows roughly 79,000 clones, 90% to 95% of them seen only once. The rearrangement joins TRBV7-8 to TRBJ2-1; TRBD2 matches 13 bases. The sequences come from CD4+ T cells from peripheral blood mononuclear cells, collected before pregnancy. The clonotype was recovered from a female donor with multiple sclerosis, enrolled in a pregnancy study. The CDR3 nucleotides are TGTGCCAGCAGCCCATTCCGACTAGCGGGGGGCCTTTACAATGAGCAGTTCTTC. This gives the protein CASSPFRLAGGLYNEQFF.